These 5 T cell receptor beta chains came from one sample sequenced in a study of T cell responses to AZD1222 COVID-19 vaccine. Clones were read by immunoSEQ multiplex PCR, and TCRdb kept only the in-frame ones, dropping some. The data show 130,000 or so clones, with 88% seen just once and 5% to 7% held by the top ten. Sample: peripheral blood, taken 28 days after the second AZD1222 dose. The receptors were gathered from an adult who received the AZD1222 COVID-19 vaccine.

J is TRBJ1-4 and V is TRBV4-2, with a possible D match to TRBD1 (6 bases). V lost 0 bases to trimming and J lost 7 bases, with 9 bases between them. The CDR3 spans 14 residues. Looked up from germline, CDR1 is LGHNA and CDR2 is YNFKEQ. This CDR3 is CASSQDQGREKLFF. Written as DNA, the CDR3 is TGTGCCAGCAGCCAAGATCAGGGGCGTGAAAAACTGTTTTTT.

As DNA, the CDR3 is TGTGCCAGCAGCGGGGGGACTTGGGCGAACACTGAAGCTTTCTTT. Protein sequence: CASSGGTWANTEAFF. The genes are TRBV5-4 and TRBJ1-1; possible D gene TRBD1, 5 bases. The V and J ends lost 4 bases and 1 base respectively, with 14 bases between them. From germline, CDR1 is SGHNT and CDR2 YYREEE (reference sequence). The CDR3 consists of 15 residues.

The chain combines TRBV6-5 with TRBJ2-1; no firm D call. Between the trimmed V and J ends, which lost 0 bases and 5 bases, there was a span of 8 bases. The CDR3 has 14 amino acids. Germline CDR1 MNHEY, CDR2 SVGAGI. In DNA, the CDR3 is TGTGCCAGCAGTTACTCGTACACCAACAATGAGCAGTTCTTC. Residues: CASSYSYTNNEQFF.

The CDR3 sequence: CASGPQPERGGLEQFF. The CDR3 DNA reads as TGTGCTAGTGGTCCCCAGCCCGAGCGGGGGGGACTTGAGCAGTTCTTC. The J gene is TRBJ2-1, the V gene TRBV12-5; TRBD2 agrees at 10 bases. The CDR3 runs to 16 residues. In germline, CDR1 is LGHNT, CDR2 FRNRAP. V was clipped by 5 bases and J by 9 bases; unmatched bases: 13.

The chain is built from TRBV4-3 and TRBJ2-7; TRBD1 matches at 8 bases. CDR3 length: 16 residues. CDR1 LGHNA and CDR2 YSLEER come from the germline V gene. After removal of 4 bases from V and 1 base from J, the junction contained 9 bases not matched to a gene. CDR3 in amino acids: CASSRIRQGSSYEQYF. The CDR3 coding sequence is TGCGCCAGCAGCCGCATCAGACAGGGGTCGTCCTACGAGCAGTACTTC.